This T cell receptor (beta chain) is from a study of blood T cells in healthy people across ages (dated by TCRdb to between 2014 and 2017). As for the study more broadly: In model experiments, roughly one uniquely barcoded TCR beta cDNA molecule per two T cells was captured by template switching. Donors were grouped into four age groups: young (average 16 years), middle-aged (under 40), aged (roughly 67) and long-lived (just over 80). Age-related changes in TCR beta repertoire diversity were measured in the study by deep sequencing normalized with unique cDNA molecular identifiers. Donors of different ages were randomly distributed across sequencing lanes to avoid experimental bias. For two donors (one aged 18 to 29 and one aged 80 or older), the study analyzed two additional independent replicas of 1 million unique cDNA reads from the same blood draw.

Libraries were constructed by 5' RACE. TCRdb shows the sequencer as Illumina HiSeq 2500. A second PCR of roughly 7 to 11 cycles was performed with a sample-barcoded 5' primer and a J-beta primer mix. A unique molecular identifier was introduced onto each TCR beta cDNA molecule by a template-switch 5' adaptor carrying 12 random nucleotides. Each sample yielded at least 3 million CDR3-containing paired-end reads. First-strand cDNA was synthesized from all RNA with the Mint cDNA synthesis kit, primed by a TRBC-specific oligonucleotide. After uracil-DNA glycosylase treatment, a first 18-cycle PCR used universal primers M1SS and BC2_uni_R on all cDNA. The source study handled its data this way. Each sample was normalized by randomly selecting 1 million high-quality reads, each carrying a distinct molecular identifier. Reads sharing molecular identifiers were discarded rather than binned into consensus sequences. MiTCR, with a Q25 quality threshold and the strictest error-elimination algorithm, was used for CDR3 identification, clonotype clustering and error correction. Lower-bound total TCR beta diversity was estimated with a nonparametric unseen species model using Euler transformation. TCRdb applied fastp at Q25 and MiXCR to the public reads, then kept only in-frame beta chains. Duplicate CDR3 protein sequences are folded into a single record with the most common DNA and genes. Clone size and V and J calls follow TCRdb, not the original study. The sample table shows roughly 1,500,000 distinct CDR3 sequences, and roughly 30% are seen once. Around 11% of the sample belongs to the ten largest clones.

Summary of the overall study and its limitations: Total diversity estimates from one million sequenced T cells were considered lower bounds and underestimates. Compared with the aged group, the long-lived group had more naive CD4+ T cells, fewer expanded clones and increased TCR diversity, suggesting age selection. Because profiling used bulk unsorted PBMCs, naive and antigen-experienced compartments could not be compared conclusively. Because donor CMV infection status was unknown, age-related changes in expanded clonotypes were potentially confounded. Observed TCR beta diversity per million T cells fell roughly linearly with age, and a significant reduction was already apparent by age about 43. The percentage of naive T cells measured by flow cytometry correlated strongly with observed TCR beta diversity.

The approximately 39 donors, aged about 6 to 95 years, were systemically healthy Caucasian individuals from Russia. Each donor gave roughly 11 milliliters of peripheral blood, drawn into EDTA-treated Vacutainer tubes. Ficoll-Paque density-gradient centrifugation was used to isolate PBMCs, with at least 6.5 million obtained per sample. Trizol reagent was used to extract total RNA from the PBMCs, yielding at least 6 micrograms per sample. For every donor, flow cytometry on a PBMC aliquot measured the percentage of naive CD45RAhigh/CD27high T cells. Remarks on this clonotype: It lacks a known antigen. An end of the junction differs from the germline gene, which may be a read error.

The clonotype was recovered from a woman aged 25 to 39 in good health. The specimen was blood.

The sequenced DNA is TGTGCCAGCAGTGATAAAGAGAGGGAAGTAGACTATGGCCACACCTTC. It codes for CASSDKEREVDYGHTF. This sequence uses TRBV2 and TRBJ1-2; the D gene identity is not certain. From the germline V gene, CDR1 is SNHLY and CDR2 is FYNNEI. From cysteine to phenylalanine, the CDR3 is 16 amino acids long. The read is trimmed to its CDR3 DNA, 48 bases read in frame from base 1.